These T cell receptor beta chains were read from a single sample in a study of blood T cell repertoires in COVID-19. Sequencing used immunoSEQ multiplex PCR; TCRdb keeps in-frame clones, though not all of them. The table lists 150,000 to 200,000 clones, 82% of them singletons. The specimen was peripheral blood. The receptor set was obtained from a woman aged 40 to 55 with COVID-19, enrolled during active disease. Each CDR3 is given with its conserved first and last residue. Each record gives: V gene, clone size, D gene, J gene, CDR3 DNA, CDR3 protein. The D gene is left open where the match is weak. Clone size appears in some rows only: once, few, many, or a class for an expanded clone.

V: TRBV6-5; size: NA; D: NA; J: TRBJ2-3; DNA: TGTGCCAGCAGTCCAGAGGTGGATACGCAGTATTTT; CDR3: CASSPEVDTQYF
V: TRBV15; size: few; D: TRBD1; J: TRBJ2-2; DNA: TGTGCCACCAGCAAGGGGGCGTTCGGGGAGCTGTTTTTT; CDR3: CATSKGAFGELFF
V: TRBV9; size: NA; D: TRBD1; J: TRBJ2-5; DNA: TGTGCCAGCAGCCCCTACAGGGGGCAGGAGACCCAGTACTTC; CDR3: CASSPYRGQETQYF
V: TRBV25-1; size: NA; D: TRBD1; J: TRBJ1-2; DNA: TGTGCCAGCAGTGAAACAGGGGGAGCCGATGGCTACACCTTC; CDR3: CASSETGGADGYTF
V: TRBV28; size: once; D: NA; J: TRBJ2-7; DNA: TGTGCCAGCCTACAGGGATTTGGCGAGCAGTACTTC; CDR3: CASLQGFGEQYF
V: TRBV21-1; size: NA; D: NA; J: TRBJ1-3; DNA: TGTGCCAGCAGCTCCCGTGCCCCCGGGACATTAGGTTATACTGGAAACACCATATATTTT; CDR3: CASSSRAPGTLGYTGNTIYF
V: TRBV5-1; size: once; D: TRBD2; J: TRBJ2-1; DNA: TGCGCCAGCAGCACAGGACTAGCGGCCCCGGACAATGAGCAGTTCTTC; CDR3: CASSTGLAAPDNEQFF
V: TRBV19; size: many; D: TRBD2; J: TRBJ2-5; DNA: TGTGCCAGTAGGCTATCCGGGACTAGCGGGGGAGAGACCCAGTACTTC; CDR3: CASRLSGTSGGETQYF
V: TRBV9; size: NA; D: NA; J: TRBJ2-3; DNA: TGTGCCAGCAGCGTAGACCCGGGACATGGAGTCACAGATACGCAGTATTTT; CDR3: CASSVDPGHGVTDTQYF
V: TRBV6-1; size: NA; D: NA; J: TRBJ2-5; DNA: TGTGCCAGCAGTGAAGGTATCGAAAGGAGGGAGACCCAGTACTTC; CDR3: CASSEGIERRETQYF
V: TRBV9; size: NA; D: NA; J: TRBJ1-6; DNA: TGTGCCAGCAGCGTAGATCATGCCGGTAATTCACCCCTCCACTTT; CDR3: CASSVDHAGNSPLHF